The 8 T cell receptor beta chains presented below share a single source sample, sequenced in a study of patients and donors after allogeneic stem cell transplantation. TCRdb recomputed calls from the RT-PCR reads with MiXCR, one row per CDR3 protein. The data contain fewer than 25,000 distinct CDR3 sequences, approximately 28% of them seen just once; the ten biggest clones take up just under 50%. The sequenced material came from blood, either unsorted or a sorted T cell fraction (not recorded which). The origin of the receptors is a human donor who was either an allogeneic HSCT recipient or a stem cell or donor lymphocyte infusion donor (not recorded which). It is not recorded whose cells these are; they may come from a transplant donor.

This chain uses TRBV6-6 with TRBJ1-2, with a weak D call TRBD1 (6 bases). Germline CDR1 and CDR2: MNHNY and SVGAGI (reference sequence). The CDR3 has 16 amino acids. The V gene lost 0 bases and the J gene lost 6 bases, with 17 bases spanning the gap. The CDR3 bases are TGTGCCAGCAGTTACTCCCACGTTACAGGGAACGATGGCTACACCTTC. It is translated as CASSYSHVTGNDGYTF.

This CDR3 reads CASSYRDISYNEQFF. CDR3 in DNA: TGTGCCAGCAGTTACCGGGATATCTCCTACAATGAGCAGTTCTTC. The chain is built from TRBV6-5 and TRBJ2-1; the D gene is possibly TRBD2 (5 bases). CDR3 size: 15 residues. Per the germline V gene, CDR1 is MNHEY and CDR2 is SVGAGI. V lost 2 bases, J lost 0 bases, and 8 bases lay in between.

The V call is TRBV7-3, the J call TRBJ2-1; D possibly corresponds to TRBD1 (5 bases). This CDR3 contains 12 residues. V lost 0 bases, J lost 9 bases, and 6 bases lay in between. CDR1 and CDR2 from the germline V gene are SGHTA and FQGTGA. CDR3 region: CASSLTRGEQFF. The DNA of the CDR3 is TGTGCCAGCAGCTTAACAAGGGGTGAGCAGTTCTTC.

This clonotype was seen only once. The chain recombines TRBV24-1 with TRBJ1-2; TRBD1 matches 9 bases. This CDR3 is built from 13 residues. Per the germline V gene, CDR1 is KGHDR and CDR2 is SFDVKD. V trimming: 3 bases; J trimming: 6 bases; junction bases outside the gene matches: 1. DNA for the CDR3: TGTGCCACCAGTGATCGGGACAGGGATGGCTACACCTTC. This codes for CATSDRDRDGYTF.

The CDR3 reads CASAPSGANVLTF. The CDR3 region has the DNA TGTGCTAGTGCCCCCTCTGGGGCCAACGTCCTGACTTTC. The rearrangement links TRBV12-5 to TRBJ2-6, with D unclear. The CDR3 is 13 amino acids. CDR1 and CDR2 from the germline V gene are LGHNT and FRNRAP. V lost 7 bases, J lost 0 bases, and 4 bases lay in between.

This clonotype was counted ten times or more. This sequence joins TRBV12-3 or TRBV12-4 and TRBJ1-5; perhaps TRBD1 as D (5 bases). The CDR3 covers 15 residues. Deletions cut 5 bases from V and 8 bases from J, with 19 bases between. Here the CDR3 DNA reads TGTGCCAGCAGTCCCGACACGGGGCGAATGAAGCCCCAGCATTTT. Translation: CASSPDTGRMKPQHF.

This clonotype was recorded a few times. The CDR3 nucleotides are TGTGCCAGCAGTAACCCAGGGGGCGCCGGCTATGGCTACACCTTC. The encoded protein is CASSNPGGAGYGYTF. The chain is built from TRBV28 and TRBJ1-2; 8 bases are a match to TRBD1. Germline values: CDR1 MDHEN, CDR2 SYDVKM. Trimming at V came to 5 bases and at J to 4 bases, leaving 9 bases not matched to a gene. This CDR3 is built from 15 residues.

This sequence joins TRBV12-3 or TRBV12-4 and TRBJ1-1; TRBD1 agrees at 8 bases. This CDR3 spans 14 amino acids. V was pared by 2 bases and J by 4 bases, with 3 bases of the junction left unmatched. The CDR3 region is CASSLRQGSTEAFF. CDR3 sequence (DNA): TGTGCCAGCAGTTTAAGACAGGGGAGCACTGAAGCTTTCTTT.